These T cell receptor beta chains were read from a single sample in a study of T cell responses to AZD1222 COVID-19 vaccine. Repertoires were generated with immunoSEQ multiplex PCR, while TCRdb's copy carries only in-frame clones and drops some. The table has approximately 110,000 clones, roughly 87% seen once. The material sequenced was peripheral blood, taken on day 0 of AZD1222 vaccination. The receptors originated from an adult in good health. Each CDR3 is given with its conserved first and last residue. D genes are given only for firm matches. Clone size, where shown, is once, few, many, or a class for clones that have expanded.

V gene: TRBV19; J gene: TRBJ2-5; clone size: NA; D gene: NA; CDR3 length: 16; CDR3 DNA: TGTGCCAGTAGTATAGGAGGGGGACGGAGGGCCGAGACCCAGTACTTC; CDR3 protein: CASSIGGGRRAETQYF
V gene: TRBV25-1; J gene: TRBJ2-7; clone size: NA; D gene: NA; CDR3 length: 15; CDR3 DNA: TGTGCCAGCAGTGAATTGTCAGGGCGTCTTTTGGTGCAGTACTTC; CDR3 protein: CASSELSGRLLVQYF
V gene: TRBV5-1; J gene: TRBJ2-2; clone size: once; D gene: TRBD1; CDR3 length: 15; CDR3 DNA: TGCGCCAGCAGCCCGAGACAGGGGTTCACCGGGGAGCTGTTTTTT; CDR3 protein: CASSPRQGFTGELFF
V gene: TRBV7-3; J gene: TRBJ1-2; clone size: NA; D gene: NA; CDR3 length: 14; CDR3 DNA: TGTGCCAGCAGCCCCCCCGGCCCCCGCTATGGCTACACCTTC; CDR3 protein: CASSPPGPRYGYTF
V gene: TRBV5-8; J gene: TRBJ1-5; clone size: NA; D gene: NA; CDR3 length: 15; CDR3 DNA: TGTGCCAGCAGCGTCCAGGGGTATAGCAATCAGCCCCAGCATTTT; CDR3 protein: CASSVQGYSNQPQHF
V gene: TRBV18; J gene: TRBJ1-5; clone size: NA; D gene: NA; CDR3 length: 16; CDR3 DNA: TGTGCCAGCTCCCAAACGGTGGGGATTGGCAATCAGCCCCAGCATTTT; CDR3 protein: CASSQTVGIGNQPQHF
V gene: TRBV6-5; J gene: TRBJ2-1; clone size: NA; D gene: NA; CDR3 length: 16; CDR3 DNA: TGTGCCAGCAGTTACTCGACCGGGGAAACCAACAATGAGCAGTTCTTC; CDR3 protein: CASSYSTGETNNEQFF
V gene: TRBV6-5; J gene: TRBJ2-4; clone size: NA; D gene: TRBD1; CDR3 length: 15; CDR3 DNA: TGTGCCAGCATAAAGGGGGGACAGGGGGCAAACATTCAGTACTTC; CDR3 protein: CASIKGGQGANIQYF
V gene: TRBV6-5; J gene: TRBJ2-7; clone size: NA; D gene: TRBD1; CDR3 length: 14; CDR3 DNA: TGTGCCAGCAGTTCCCGGACAGGGCACTACGAGCAGTACTTC; CDR3 protein: CASSSRTGHYEQYF
V gene: TRBV10-1; J gene: TRBJ1-2; clone size: NA; D gene: NA; CDR3 length: 16; CDR3 DNA: TGCGCCAGCAGTGAGTCTGTAGGGACCAACTATCTTGGCTACACCTTC; CDR3 protein: CASSESVGTNYLGYTF
V gene: TRBV4-1; J gene: TRBJ1-2; clone size: NA; D gene: TRBD1; CDR3 length: 16; CDR3 DNA: TGCGCCAGCAGCCAAGAGGGACAGGGATCCCCGTATGGCTACACCTTC; CDR3 protein: CASSQEGQGSPYGYTF
V gene: TRBV6-5; J gene: TRBJ2-7; clone size: few; D gene: NA; CDR3 length: 12; CDR3 DNA: TGTGCCAGCACCCAAGAAGGGTACGAGCAGTACTTC; CDR3 protein: CASTQEGYEQYF
V gene: TRBV19; J gene: TRBJ1-2; clone size: few; D gene: TRBD1; CDR3 length: 14; CDR3 DNA: TGTGCCAGTTCTCCCGGGACAGGCGATTATGGCTACACCTTC; CDR3 protein: CASSPGTGDYGYTF
V gene: TRBV28; J gene: TRBJ2-1; clone size: NA; D gene: NA; CDR3 length: 15; CDR3 DNA: TGTGCCAGCAGTTTACAACCCCCCCTAGTTAATGAGCAGTTCTTC; CDR3 protein: CASSLQPPLVNEQFF
V gene: TRBV7-2; J gene: TRBJ1-5; clone size: NA; D gene: NA; CDR3 length: 12; CDR3 DNA: TGTGCCAGCAGCTTAGCGAGTCAGCCCCAGCATTTT; CDR3 protein: CASSLASQPQHF
V gene: TRBV2; J gene: TRBJ1-5; clone size: NA; D gene: NA; CDR3 length: 15; CDR3 DNA: TGTGCCAGCAGTGATTTGGAAGGGGCGAGGCAGCCCCAGCATTTT; CDR3 protein: CASSDLEGARQPQHF
V gene: TRBV18; J gene: TRBJ1-1; clone size: NA; D gene: NA; CDR3 length: 14; CDR3 DNA: TGTGCCAGCTCAACCGGGACAATAAACACTGAAGCTTTCTTT; CDR3 protein: CASSTGTINTEAFF
V gene: TRBV6-5; J gene: TRBJ1-2; clone size: NA; D gene: TRBD1; CDR3 length: 16; CDR3 DNA: TGTGCCAGCAGTTACACCCGGACAGGGGGCGGCTATGGCTACACCTTC; CDR3 protein: CASSYTRTGGGYGYTF
V gene: TRBV7-2; J gene: TRBJ2-5; clone size: NA; D gene: NA; CDR3 length: 12; CDR3 DNA: TGTGCCAGCAGCCTCTATTCAGAGACCCAGTACTTC; CDR3 protein: CASSLYSETQYF
V gene: TRBV6-5; J gene: TRBJ2-7; clone size: NA; D gene: TRBD2; CDR3 length: 15; CDR3 DNA: TGTGCCAGCAGTTATAGCGGGAGGGCCAACTACGAGCAGTACTTC; CDR3 protein: CASSYSGRANYEQYF
V gene: TRBV5-4; J gene: TRBJ2-2; clone size: NA; D gene: NA; CDR3 length: 17; CDR3 DNA: TGTGCCAGCAGCTTTTCTCAGTCTAAAGCGAACACCGGGGAGCTGTTTTTT; CDR3 protein: CASSFSQSKANTGELFF
V gene: TRBV11-3; J gene: TRBJ2-7; clone size: NA; D gene: TRBD1; CDR3 length: 16; CDR3 DNA: TGTGCCAGCAGCATACGCCCACGGGACAGGGTATACGAGCAGTACTTC; CDR3 protein: CASSIRPRDRVYEQYF
V gene: TRBV19; J gene: TRBJ2-1; clone size: NA; D gene: TRBD2; CDR3 length: 16; CDR3 DNA: TGTGCCAGTAGGTACTCTAGCGGACGCTCCTACAATGAGCAGTTCTTC; CDR3 protein: CASRYSSGRSYNEQFF
V gene: TRBV7-2; J gene: TRBJ1-1; clone size: NA; D gene: NA; CDR3 length: 14; CDR3 DNA: TGTGCCAGCAGCTTACCGGGGGTGAACACTGAAGCTTTCTTT; CDR3 protein: CASSLPGVNTEAFF
V gene: TRBV6-5; J gene: TRBJ1-5; clone size: NA; D gene: NA; CDR3 length: 13; CDR3 DNA: TGTGCCAGCAGCAAGCGGGAGGAGCAGCCCCAGCATTTT; CDR3 protein: CASSKREEQPQHF
V gene: TRBV6-2/TRBV6-3; J gene: TRBJ1-5; clone size: NA; D gene: TRBD1; CDR3 length: 14; CDR3 DNA: TGTGCCAGCAGTTACCAGGGGGCTGGTCAGCCCCAGCATTTT; CDR3 protein: CASSYQGAGQPQHF
V gene: TRBV14; J gene: TRBJ1-2; clone size: NA; D gene: TRBD1; CDR3 length: 15; CDR3 DNA: TGTGCCAGCAGCCAAGACTGGACAGGGAGTTATGGCTACACCTTC; CDR3 protein: CASSQDWTGSYGYTF
V gene: TRBV7-9; J gene: TRBJ1-2; clone size: NA; D gene: NA; CDR3 length: 12; CDR3 DNA: TGTACCAGCACGGGGGCGGGCTATGGCTACACCTTC; CDR3 protein: CTSTGAGYGYTF
V gene: TRBV7-3; J gene: TRBJ2-3; clone size: NA; D gene: TRBD2; CDR3 length: 16; CDR3 DNA: TGTGCCAGCAGCCGGGGCAGCGGGGGCCGGCAAGATACGCAGTATTTT; CDR3 protein: CASSRGSGGRQDTQYF
V gene: TRBV5-1; J gene: TRBJ2-1; clone size: NA; D gene: TRBD2; CDR3 length: 16; CDR3 DNA: TGCGCCAGCAGCTACTATAGCGGGGGGGCGTACAATGAGCAGTTCTTC; CDR3 protein: CASSYYSGGAYNEQFF
V gene: TRBV20-1; J gene: TRBJ2-7; clone size: NA; D gene: TRBD2; CDR3 length: 15; CDR3 DNA: TGCAGTGCTAGTGGTCGGGACTACCTCGAAGTCGAGCAGTACTTC; CDR3 protein: CSASGRDYLEVEQYF
V gene: TRBV5-1; J gene: TRBJ2-7; clone size: NA; D gene: TRBD1; CDR3 length: 15; CDR3 DNA: TGCGCCAGCAGCTTGGCCAGTCTGGGGACAGAAGAGCAGTACTTC; CDR3 protein: CASSLASLGTEEQYF
V gene: TRBV7-8; J gene: TRBJ2-2; clone size: NA; D gene: NA; CDR3 length: 13; CDR3 DNA: TGTGCCAGCAGCCTATTAAACACCGGGGAGCTGTTTTTT; CDR3 protein: CASSLLNTGELFF